The 31 T cell receptor beta chains below were found in one sample sequenced in a study of T cells in Graves' hyperthyroidism and ophthalmopathy. Amplification of TCR beta CDR3 regions was performed using RNA transcripts as template. RT-PCR in the first round (using the HTBI primer set) targeted the TCR CDR3. MiXCR, run by TCRdb on the multiplex PCR reads, gives a single entry per CDR3 protein. This table has more than 550,000 distinct CDR3 sequences, 45% appearing once. The sample comprised peripheral blood or thyroid tissue (not recorded which). These receptors all stem from an adult man with Graves' disease, either hyperthyroidism or ophthalmopathy (not recorded which).

In regard to this clonotype: This CDR3 fails to terminate in the conserved phenylalanine or tryptophan, so it likely reflects a read error. Because the CDR3's place on the DNA is in doubt, the DNA is left out and the CDR3 is given as listed by TCRdb. The V gene is TRBV7-2, the J gene TRBJ2-5; the table gives TRBD2 as D, unverified against the DNA. The CDR3 comprises 10 residues, both ends counted. Per the germline V gene, CDR1 is SGHTA and CDR2 is FQGNSA. The CDR3 sequence is CASSRPGLAG.

A remark on this clonotype: Its ends do not fully match the called genes, so a read error is possible. For the CDR3, the DNA is TGTGCTAGCAGCTTCGGATCGGGAGCTGGCTACACCTTC. As protein: CASSFGSGAGYTF. V and J are TRBV7-7 and TRBJ1-2; D call uncertain. Germline CDR1 SSHAT, CDR2 FNYEAQ (reference sequence). This CDR3 has 13 amino acids.

On this clonotype itself: Given a much more abundant clone one base away, this may be a read error. V and J are TRBV2 and TRBJ2-6; 15 bases map to TRBD2. The length of the CDR3 is 17 residues. The J segment lost 2 bases and the V segment lost 7 bases, leaving 3 bases of the junction unmatched. Germline V CDR1 and CDR2: SNHLY, FYNNEI. The chain's CDR3 is CASKGLAGGPGANVLTF. DNA of the CDR3: TGTGCCAGCAAAGGACTAGCGGGGGGGCCTGGGGCCAACGTCCTGACTTTC.

This clonotype was seen a handful of times. The chain couples TRBV12-3 or TRBV12-4 to TRBJ1-1; D remains unclear. The ends were cut back, 6 bases at V and 4 bases at J, with 18 bases in the middle. The CDR3 spans 15 residues. The CDR3 DNA is TGTGCCAGCAGCCGGGAAGGAGGGCTGGGCACTGAAGCTTTCTTT. This codes for CASSREGGLGTEAFF.

Comment on this clonotype: A much bigger clone sits one base away, suggesting this may be a read error. The rearrangement uses TRBV15 and TRBJ2-2; either TRBD1 or TRBD2 may supply D (5 bases each). From germline, CDR1 is LNHNV and CDR2 YYDKDF (reference sequence). The CDR3 loop spans 15 amino acids. CDR3 in DNA: TGTGCCACCAGCAGAGATACGGGATACACCGGGGACCTGTTTTTT. This gives the protein CATSRDTGYTGDLFF.

The chain combines TRBV19 with TRBJ2-7; D remains ambiguous. The CDR3 extends over 13 amino acids. The germline V gene encodes CDR1 LNHDA and CDR2 SQIVND (reference sequence). The ends were cut back, 3 bases at V and 1 base at J, with 7 bases in the middle. The DNA of the CDR3 is TGTGCCAGTAGTATGGGTTTTTCCTACGAGCAGTACTTC. Translating gives CASSMGFSYEQYF. The whole variable domain, filled in from reference TRBV19 and TRBJ2-7, reads DGGITQSPKYLFRKEGQNVTLSCEQNLNHDAMYWYRQDPGQGLRLIYYSQIVNDFQKGDIAEGYSVSREKKESFPLTVTSAQKNPTAFYLCASSMGFSYEQYFGPGTRLTVT.

This clonotype has ten or more counts. The chain combines TRBV20-1 with TRBJ2-5; D is perhaps TRBD2 (7 bases). Germline CDR1 DFQATT, CDR2 SNEGSKA (reference sequence). CDR3 length equals 13 residues. V was cut by 4 bases and J by 2 bases, with 11 bases left in between. The CDR3 DNA sequence: TGCAGTGCTAACGGGGGGCCGCAAGAGACCCAGTACTTC. Its protein is CSANGGPQETQYF.

There are many counts of this clonotype. The junction and the germline gene differ at one end; a read error may be behind it. J is TRBJ1-6 and V is TRBV12-3 or TRBV12-4; 10 bases line up with TRBD1. The CDR3 runs to 15 residues. CDR3 residues: CASRAGQGDKSPLHF. The CDR3 nucleotides are TGTGCCAGCAGGGCCGGACAGGGGGATAAGTCACCCCTCCACTTT.

This clonotype was seen ten or more times. The chain carries TRBV2 and TRBJ2-5; TRBD1 or TRBD2 may be the D gene (6 bases each). The germline V gene encodes CDR1 SNHLY and CDR2 FYNNEI. Deletions cut 5 bases from V and 2 bases from J, with 15 bases between. The CDR3 is 15 residues long. The DNA of the CDR3 is TGTGCCAGCAGTTCGACAAGGGGGGAACAAGAGACCCAGTACTTC. Translated: CASSSTRGEQETQYF.

This clonotype was picked up many times. V gene TRBV7-6 combines with J gene TRBJ1-1, with unresolved D. Trimming removed 5 bases from V and 0 bases from J, with 13 bases in between. CDR1 and CDR2 (germline): SGHVS, FNYEAQ. CDR3 size: 15 residues. In nucleotides, the CDR3 is TGTGCCAGCAGCCAACGGGCGGGGATGAACACTGAAGCTTTCTTT. This sequence encodes CASSQRAGMNTEAFF.

V gene TRBV7-9 combines with J gene TRBJ1-1; 7 bases line up with TRBD1. Germline V gene lookup returns CDR1 SEHNR and CDR2 FQNEAQ (reference sequence). The CDR3 has 13 amino acids. After removal of 6 bases from V and 8 bases from J, the junction contained 9 bases not matched to a gene. The CDR3 DNA reads TGTGCCAGCAGTGAACTCAGGGGGGAAGAAGCTTTCTTT. As protein: CASSELRGEEAFF.

The gene calls are TRBV6-5 and TRBJ2-5; D remains unclear. The germline V gene encodes CDR1 MNHEY and CDR2 SVGAGI. This CDR3 region has 15 residues. The V end was cut by 2 bases, the J end by 1 base, with 11 bases between. The CDR3 loop is CASSYDPGTQETQYF. In DNA form, the CDR3 reads TGTGCCAGCAGTTACGACCCCGGTACCCAAGAGACCCAGTACTTC.

This clonotype was counted many times. This sequence joins TRBV15 and TRBJ2-5; 12 positions agree with TRBD1. The CDR3 is made up of 16 amino acids. The germline CDR1 and CDR2 sequences are LNHNV and YYDKDF (reference sequence). Trimming cost V 2 bases and J 5 bases; bases outside gene matches: 6. The CDR3 coding sequence is TGTGCCACCAGCAGACGGGACAGGGGGCTTGGGGAGACCCAGTACTTC. Translated, it gives CATSRRDRGLGETQYF.

This clonotype was counted at least ten times. This chain links TRBV29-1 with TRBJ1-2; D gene ambiguous. Trimming shortened V by 4 bases and J by 0 bases, and 12 bases separated the two germline ends. The germline CDR1 and CDR2 sequences are SQVTM and ANQGSEA. The length of the CDR3 is 14 residues. Here the CDR3 DNA reads TGCAGCGTTGCATCGGGTTCGGCTAACTATGGCTACACCTTC. Protein: CSVASGSANYGYTF.

On this clonotype: A single base separates this from a much larger clone, so it may be a read error. The V gene is TRBV19, the J gene TRBJ2-7; possible D gene TRBD1, 5 bases. Between the trimmed V and J ends, which lost 5 bases and 7 bases, there was a span of 21 bases. Germline V gene sequence: CDR1 LNHDA, CDR2 SQIVND (reference sequence). This CDR3 is 15 amino acids long. CDR3 in amino acids: CASSGASSMGWEQYF. The CDR3 DNA reads as TGTGCCAGTAGTGGGGCGTCCTCGATGGGTTGGGAGCAGTACTTC.

This clonotype was recorded many times. The chain couples TRBV24-1 to TRBJ2-7; D is ambiguous. CDR1 and CDR2 (germline): KGHDR, SFDVKD. Trimming removed 4 bases at V and 6 bases at J, with 9 bases between. The CDR3 sequence is 12 residues long. CDR3 coding DNA: TGTGCCACCAGTGAGAGACAAGGCGAGCAGTACTTC. It specifies CATSERQGEQYF.

This clonotype was recorded many times. The rearrangement links TRBV12-3 or TRBV12-4 to TRBJ1-1; D gene ambiguous. The CDR3 consists of 12 residues. The V gene lost 6 bases and the J gene lost 6 bases, with 11 bases spanning the gap. The CDR3 reads CASSLSGAEAFF. The CDR3, as DNA: TGTGCCAGCAGCTTAAGCGGGGCTGAAGCTTTCTTT.

The chain is built from TRBV29-1 and TRBJ2-7, with D perhaps matching TRBD2 (5 bases). Germline V gene sequence: CDR1 SQVTM, CDR2 ANQGSEA. V gave up 5 bases and J gave up 0 bases, with 5 bases separating them. The length of the CDR3 is 11 residues. The CDR3 loop reads CSVRGSYEQYF. The CDR3 coding sequence is TGCAGCGTTCGGGGCTCCTACGAGCAGTACTTC.

With regard to this clonotype: Its ends do not fully match the called genes, so a read error is possible. CDR3 sequence: CASSFTRAGVGEAFF. In nucleotides, the CDR3 is TGTGCCAGCAGCTTCACTCGGGCGGGGGTTGGTGAAGCTTTCTTT. V usage is TRBV5-1 and J usage is TRBJ1-1, with D possibly being TRBD1 (5 bases). The length of the CDR3 is 15 residues. Germline lookup yields CDR1 SGHRS and CDR2 YFSETQ. Combining the CDR3 with reference TRBV5-1 and TRBJ1-1 gives the whole variable domain KAGVTQTPRYLIKTRGQQVTLSCSPISGHRSVSWYQQTPGQGLQFLFEYFSETQRNKGNFPGRFSGRQFSNSRSEMNVSTLELGDSALYLCASSFTRAGVGEAFFGQGTRLTVV.

This clonotype has only a few counts. The V and J genes are TRBV20-1 and TRBJ1-6; possible D gene TRBD1, 6 bases. The V end lost 1 base, the J end lost 7 bases, and 11 bases lay between the germline ends. This CDR3 spans 14 amino acids. Germline CDR1 and CDR2: DFQATT and SNEGSKA (reference sequence). The CDR3 sequence is CSARAGQYNSPLHF. CDR3 nucleotides: TGCAGTGCTAGAGCTGGACAGTACAATTCACCCCTCCACTTT.

V usage is TRBV7-9 and J usage is TRBJ2-3; tentative D call: TRBD2 (6 bases). CDR1 is SEHNR and CDR2 is FQNEAQ in the germline V gene (reference sequence). The germline V and J ends were trimmed by 6 bases and 1 base, with 17 bases remaining between them. This CDR3 contains 16 residues. The CDR3 coding sequence is TGTGCCAGCAGTTACTCGGGACTGGCGGGCACAGATACGCAGTATTTT. Translated, it gives CASSYSGLAGTDTQYF.

The chain has TRBV5-6 and TRBJ2-5; D assignment may be TRBD1 or TRBD2 (5 bases each). Germline V lookup: CDR1 SGHDT, CDR2 YYEEEE. The CDR3 sequence is 14 residues long. The V end lost 4 bases, the J end lost 3 bases, and 13 bases lay between the germline ends. CDR3 loop: CASSNAQGEETQYF. CDR3 nucleotide sequence: TGTGCCAGCAGCAACGCCCAGGGAGAAGAGACCCAGTACTTC.

This clonotype has ten or more counts. This rearrangement joins TRBV9 to TRBJ1-6; D is ambiguous. With 2 bases removed from V and 8 bases from J, the gap between germline ends came to 11 bases. Germline V gives CDR1 SGDLS, CDR2 YYNGEE. The CDR3 length is 14 residues. The CDR3 sequence: CASSVGGFDSPLHF. In DNA, the CDR3 is TGTGCCAGCAGCGTGGGAGGGTTTGATTCACCCCTCCACTTT.

A word on this clonotype: A much larger clonotype is one base distant, so this may be a read error. The genes are TRBV2 and TRBJ2-7; D unresolved. Germline V gene data show CDR1 as SNHLY and CDR2 as FYNNEI. The CDR3 spans 11 residues. Trimming took 7 bases from V and 9 from J, leaving 13 bases between them. CDR3 loop: CASNSRQGQYF. The CDR3 nucleotides are TGTGCCAGCAATTCCCGGCAAGGGCAGTACTTC.

The rearrangement links TRBV7-9 to TRBJ2-7; the match to TRBD2 covers 8 bases. Germline V gene sequence: CDR1 SEHNR, CDR2 FQNEAQ (reference sequence). The CDR3 has 14 amino acids. The trim removed 6 bases at V and 2 bases at J, leaving 6 bases unmatched. CDR3 coding DNA: TGTGCCAGCAGTTTCGGGAGGGGCCCCTACGAGCAGTACTTC. Its protein product is CASSFGRGPYEQYF.

This chain uses TRBV20-1 with TRBJ1-3; D possibly corresponds to TRBD1 (5 bases). Trimming cost V 3 bases and J 4 bases, with 16 bases left between them. CDR3 length equals 15 residues. Germline V gene data show CDR1 as DFQATT and CDR2 as SNEGSKA (reference sequence). The CDR3 here is CSARIGNRQGNTIYF. CDR3 DNA: TGCAGTGCTAGGATTGGGAACCGACAGGGAAACACCATATATTTT.

V and J are TRBV11-2 and TRBJ2-2, with D possibly being TRBD2 (6 bases). This CDR3 contains 13 residues. The germline V gene has CDR1 SGHAT and CDR2 FQNNGV. V gave up 2 bases and J gave up 9 bases, with 10 bases separating them. The CDR3 region has the DNA TGTGCCAGCAGCTTACTCGGAGGGTGGGAGCTGTTTTTT. This gives the protein CASSLLGGWELFF.

This clonotype was recorded a few times. V is TRBV29-1 and J is TRBJ1-2; D is uncertain. V was cut by 2 bases and J by 7 bases, with 14 bases left in between. This CDR3 comprises 13 residues. Germline CDR1 is SQVTM and CDR2 is ANQGSEA. The DNA for the CDR3 is TGCAGCGTTGAATCAGTCTTATCCGGTGGCTACACCTTC. Its translation is CSVESVLSGGYTF.

V and J are TRBV5-1 and TRBJ1-2, with TRBD1 matching over 8 bases. CDR3 length: 16 amino acids. CDR1 and CDR2 (germline): SGHRS, YFSETQ. J was trimmed by 5 bases and V by 2 bases; bases with no gene match: 11. The CDR3 spells CASSFLGQGVGYGYTF. CDR3 nucleotide sequence: TGCGCCAGCAGCTTCTTAGGACAGGGAGTCGGATATGGCTACACCTTC. Drawing the rest from reference TRBV5-1 and TRBJ1-2, the complete variable domain is KAGVTQTPRYLIKTRGQQVTLSCSPISGHRSVSWYQQTPGQGLQFLFEYFSETQRNKGNFPGRFSGRQFSNSRSEMNVSTLELGDSALYLCASSFLGQGVGYGYTFGSGTRLTVV.

The chain carries TRBV12-5 and TRBJ1-1; TRBD1 might be the D (6 bases). This CDR3 has 12 amino acids. The V end lost 1 base, the J end lost 8 bases, and 8 bases lay between the germline ends. CDR1 and CDR2 (germline): LGHNT, FRNRAP. In DNA form, the CDR3 reads TGTGCTAGTGGTTTGGGAGGGGGGGAAGCTTTCTTT. This translates into CASGLGGGEAFF.

A few counts support this clonotype. The chain employs TRBV12-3 or TRBV12-4 and TRBJ1-2; TRBD1 might be the D (5 bases). This CDR3 region has 16 residues. V lost 1 base to trimming and J lost 3 bases, with 15 bases between them. CDR3 in DNA: TGTGCCAGCAGTTTAGGAGGGGTGGGTTTGGACTATGGCTACACCTTC. The encoded protein is CASSLGGVGLDYGYTF.